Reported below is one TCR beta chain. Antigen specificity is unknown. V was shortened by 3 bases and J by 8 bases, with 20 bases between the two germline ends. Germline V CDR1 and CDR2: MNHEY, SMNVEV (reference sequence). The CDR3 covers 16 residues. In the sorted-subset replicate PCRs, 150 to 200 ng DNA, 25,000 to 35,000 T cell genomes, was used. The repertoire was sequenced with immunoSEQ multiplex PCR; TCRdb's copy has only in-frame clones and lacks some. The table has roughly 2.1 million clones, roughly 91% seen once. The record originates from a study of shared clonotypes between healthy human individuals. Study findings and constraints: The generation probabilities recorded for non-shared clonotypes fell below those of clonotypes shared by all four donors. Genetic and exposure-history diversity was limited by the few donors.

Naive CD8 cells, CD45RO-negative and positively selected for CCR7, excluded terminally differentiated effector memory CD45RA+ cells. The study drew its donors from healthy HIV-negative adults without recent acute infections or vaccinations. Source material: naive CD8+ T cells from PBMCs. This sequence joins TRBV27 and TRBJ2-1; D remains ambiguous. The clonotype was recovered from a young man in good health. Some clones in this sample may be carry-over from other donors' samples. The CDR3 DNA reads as TGTGCCAGCAGTTTTTTAGACTGGGGAACCTCCCATGAGCAGTTCTTC. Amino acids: CASSFLDWGTSHEQFF.